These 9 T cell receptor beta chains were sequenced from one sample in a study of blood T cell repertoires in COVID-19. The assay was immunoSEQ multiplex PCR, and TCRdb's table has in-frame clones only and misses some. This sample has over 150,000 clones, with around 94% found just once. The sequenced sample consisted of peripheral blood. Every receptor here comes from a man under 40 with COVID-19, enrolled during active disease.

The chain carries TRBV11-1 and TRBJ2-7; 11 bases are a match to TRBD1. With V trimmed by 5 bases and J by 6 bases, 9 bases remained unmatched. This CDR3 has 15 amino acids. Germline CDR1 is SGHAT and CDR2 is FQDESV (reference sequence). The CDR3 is CASSLRWDRGSEQYF. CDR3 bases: TGTGCCAGCAGCCTAAGGTGGGACAGGGGGTCCGAGCAGTACTTC.

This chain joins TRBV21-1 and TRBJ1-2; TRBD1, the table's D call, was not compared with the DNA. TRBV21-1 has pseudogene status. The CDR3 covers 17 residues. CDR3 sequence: CASSIGTGRLTNYGYTF. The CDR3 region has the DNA TGTGCCAGCAGCATAGGGACAGGGCGACTTACTAACTATGGCTACACCTTC.

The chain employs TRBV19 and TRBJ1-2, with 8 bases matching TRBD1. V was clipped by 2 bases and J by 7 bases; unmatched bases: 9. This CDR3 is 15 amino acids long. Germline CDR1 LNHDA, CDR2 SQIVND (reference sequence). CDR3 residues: CASSIPRLDRGGYTF. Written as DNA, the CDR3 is TGTGCCAGTAGTATACCCCGGCTCGACAGGGGTGGCTACACCTTC.

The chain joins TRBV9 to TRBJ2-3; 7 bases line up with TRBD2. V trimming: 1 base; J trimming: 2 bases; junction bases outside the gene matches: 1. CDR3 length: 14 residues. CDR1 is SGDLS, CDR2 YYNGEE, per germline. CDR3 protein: CASSVRDYTDTQYF. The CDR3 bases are TGTGCCAGCAGCGTACGGGACTACACAGATACGCAGTATTTT.

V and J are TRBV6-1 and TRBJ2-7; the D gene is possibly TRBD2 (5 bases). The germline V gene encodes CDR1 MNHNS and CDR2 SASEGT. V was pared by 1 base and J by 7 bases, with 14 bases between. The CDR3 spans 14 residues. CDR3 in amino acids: CASSEGGFGEEQYF. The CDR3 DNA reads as TGTGCCAGCAGTGAAGGCGGGTTCGGCGAAGAGCAGTACTTC.

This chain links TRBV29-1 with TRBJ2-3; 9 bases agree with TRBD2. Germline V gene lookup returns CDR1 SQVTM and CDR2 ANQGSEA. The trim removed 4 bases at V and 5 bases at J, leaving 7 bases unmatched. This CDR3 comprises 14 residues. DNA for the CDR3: TGCAGCGTTGGGGTAGCGGGGGAAGAAGATACGCAGTATTTT. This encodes CSVGVAGEEDTQYF.

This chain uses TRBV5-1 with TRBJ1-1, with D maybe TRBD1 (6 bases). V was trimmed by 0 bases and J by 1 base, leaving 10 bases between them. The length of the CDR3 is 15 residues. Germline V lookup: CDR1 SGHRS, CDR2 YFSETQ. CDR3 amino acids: CASSLVTGKNTEAFF. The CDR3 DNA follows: TGCGCCAGCAGCTTGGTAACAGGGAAGAACACTGAAGCTTTCTTT.

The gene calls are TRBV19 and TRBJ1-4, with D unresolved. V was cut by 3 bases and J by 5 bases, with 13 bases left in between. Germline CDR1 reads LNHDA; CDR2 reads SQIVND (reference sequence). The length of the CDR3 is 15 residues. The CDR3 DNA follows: TGTGCCAGTAGTATTGAACACTACGGGAATGAAAAACTGTTTTTT. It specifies CASSIEHYGNEKLFF.

CDR3 residues: CSASRGGGYEQYF. DNA of the CDR3: TGCAGTGCTAGTCGGGGAGGGGGTTACGAGCAGTACTTC. The chain is built from TRBV20-1 and TRBJ2-7, with D possibly being TRBD2 (7 bases). The V end was cut by 3 bases, the J end by 4 bases, with 13 bases between. The CDR3 is 13 amino acids. Per the germline V gene, CDR1 is DFQATT and CDR2 is SNEGSKA (reference sequence).